These 30 T cell receptor beta chains originate from one sample sequenced in a study of cytomegalovirus exposure and HLA in healthy donors. 60 Vbeta and 13 Jbeta primers were used in PCR. Here immunoSEQ multiplex PCR was the method, and the copy in TCRdb shows in-frame clones only, minus some. The sample consists of some 120,000 clones, around four fifths of them appearing once. Sample: PBMCs. The origin of the receptors is a man aged 18 to 30 in good health and CMV-seropositive.

The chain carries TRBV19 and TRBJ1-4; 10 bases map to TRBD1. The CDR3 sequence is 16 residues long. Trimming at V came to 1 base and at J to 8 bases, leaving 7 bases not matched to a gene. Germline V lookup: CDR1 LNHDA, CDR2 SQIVND (reference sequence). The CDR3 reads CASSIGRGTGDEKLFF. For the CDR3, the DNA is TGTGCCAGTAGTATAGGACGAGGGACAGGGGACGAAAAACTGTTTTTT. Variable domain in full (rest from reference TRBV19 and TRBJ1-4): DGGITQSPKYLFRKEGQNVTLSCEQNLNHDAMYWYRQDPGQGLRLIYYSQIVNDFQKGDIAEGYSVSREKKESFPLTVTSAQKNPTAFYLCASSIGRGTGDEKLFFGSGTQLSVL.

V is TRBV7-8 and J is TRBJ2-7; weak D call: TRBD1 (5 bases). The V end lost 4 bases, the J end lost 4 bases, and 11 bases lay between the germline ends. This CDR3 region has 13 residues. CDR1 is SGHVS, CDR2 FQNEAQ, per germline. Here the CDR3 reads CASSSDTLYEQYF. DNA for the CDR3: TGTGCCAGCAGCTCGGACACCCTTTACGAGCAGTACTTC.

This chain joins TRBV19 and TRBJ1-1; D remains ambiguous. CDR1 LNHDA and CDR2 SQIVND come from the germline V gene (reference sequence). Trimming removed 3 bases at V and 4 bases at J, with 12 bases between. This CDR3 is 14 amino acids long. In nucleotides, the CDR3 is TGTGCCAGTAGTATCGTGGGTGAGGTCACTGAAGCTTTCTTT. It codes for CASSIVGEVTEAFF.

This clone was seen only a few times. The chain recombines TRBV29-1 with TRBJ1-2; no reliable D call. From germline, CDR1 is SQVTM and CDR2 ANQGSEA. V was trimmed by 6 bases and J by 7 bases, leaving 18 bases between them. The CDR3 contains 13 residues. As DNA, the CDR3 is TGCAGCGTGGAAACCGGCGCCAGCGGTGGCTACACCTTC. Protein product: CSVETGASGGYTF.

The chain has TRBV28 and TRBJ1-5; D gene uncertain. The V gene's germline CDR1 is MDHEN and CDR2 SYDVKM. Between the trimmed V and J ends, which lost 7 bases and 0 bases, there was a span of 7 bases. The CDR3 covers 13 residues. The CDR3 protein is CASNRVSNQPQHF. For the CDR3, the DNA is TGTGCCAGCAACCGAGTTAGCAATCAGCCCCAGCATTTT.

As DNA, the CDR3 is TGTGCCAGCAGCTTTAAAGCGGGACCCTACGAGCAGTACTTC. Protein sequence: CASSFKAGPYEQYF. The rearrangement links TRBV7-6 to TRBJ2-7; 7 bases line up with TRBD2. V was pared by 3 bases and J by 2 bases, with 4 bases of the junction left unmatched. Germline CDR1 reads SGHVS; CDR2 reads FNYEAQ. CDR3 size: 14 residues.

The V gene is TRBV28, the J gene TRBJ1-1; TRBD1 is a possible D gene (5 bases). There are 14 residues in the CDR3. The germline V and J ends were trimmed by 7 bases and 3 bases, with 15 bases remaining between them. CDR1 MDHEN and CDR2 SYDVKM come from the germline V gene. The CDR3 loop is CASTLWGGDTEAFF. CDR3 coding DNA: TGTGCCAGCACCCTGTGGGGGGGGGACACTGAAGCTTTCTTT.

The genes are TRBV15 and TRBJ2-3; 9 bases match TRBD1. The length of the CDR3 is 12 residues. The V gene's germline CDR1 is LNHNV and CDR2 YYDKDF (reference sequence). V trimming: 6 bases; J trimming: 6 bases; junction bases outside the gene matches: 1. The CDR3 DNA is TGTGCCACCAGAGGACAGGGGGATACGCAGTATTTT. Its translation is CATRGQGDTQYF. Together with reference TRBV15 and TRBJ2-3, the CDR3 gives the full variable domain: DAMVIQNPRYQVTQFGKPVTLSCSQTLNHNVMYWYQQKSSQAPKLLFHYYDKDFNNEADTPDNFQSRRPNTSFCFLDIRSPGLGDTAMYLCATRGQGDTQYFGPGTRLTVL.

The V and J genes are TRBV5-1 and TRBJ2-3; no definite D call. This CDR3 is built from 17 residues. Germline CDR1 is SGHRS and CDR2 is YFSETQ. V lost 0 bases to trimming and J lost 4 bases, with 18 bases between them. The CDR3 loop is CASSLAIYQPAADTQYF. The CDR3 region has the DNA TGCGCCAGCAGCTTGGCCATTTACCAGCCTGCGGCAGATACGCAGTATTTT.

The chain has TRBV9 and TRBJ2-7; 8 nucleotides match TRBD1. This CDR3 spans 14 amino acids. Looked up from germline, CDR1 is SGDLS and CDR2 is YYNGEE. With 3 bases clipped from V and 4 bases from J, the junction kept 6 bases outside the gene matches. This CDR3 is CASSAQGDSYEQYF. The CDR3, as DNA: TGTGCCAGCAGCGCACAGGGGGATTCGTACGAGCAGTACTTC.

V is TRBV6-5 and J is TRBJ2-7; the D gene is possibly TRBD2 (5 bases). The germline V gene has CDR1 MNHEY and CDR2 SVGAGI. Between the trimmed V and J ends, which lost 5 bases and 2 bases, there was a span of 10 bases. This CDR3 is 13 amino acids long. For the CDR3, the DNA is TGTGCCAGCAGTGCGGGCTATGCCTACGAGCAGTACTTC. Amino acids: CASSAGYAYEQYF.

This clone was observed once. The chain recombines TRBV5-1 with TRBJ1-2; D not certain. The length of the CDR3 is 15 residues. Germline V gene data show CDR1 as SGHRS and CDR2 as YFSETQ. The V end lost 0 bases, the J end lost 0 bases, and 9 bases lay between the germline ends. The CDR3 coding sequence is TGCGCCAGCAGCTTGGCTGCAGGCACTAACTATGGCTACACCTTC. Translated, it gives CASSLAAGTNYGYTF. Together with reference TRBV5-1 and TRBJ1-2, the CDR3 gives the full variable domain: KAGVTQTPRYLIKTRGQQVTLSCSPISGHRSVSWYQQTPGQGLQFLFEYFSETQRNKGNFPGRFSGRQFSNSRSEMNVSTLELGDSALYLCASSLAAGTNYGYTFGSGTRLTVV.

V usage is TRBV27 and J usage is TRBJ1-6, with D possibly TRBD1 on 5 matching bases. This CDR3 is built from 15 residues. Between the trimmed V and J ends, which lost 5 bases and 0 bases, there was a span of 8 bases. CDR1 MNHEY and CDR2 SMNVEV come from the germline V gene (reference sequence). CDR3 amino acids: CASSQGYSYNSPLHF. DNA for the CDR3: TGTGCCAGCAGTCAGGGCTACTCCTATAATTCACCCCTCCACTTT.

This rearrangement joins TRBV28 to TRBJ2-3; 10 bases align to TRBD2. This CDR3 spans 16 amino acids. J was trimmed by 4 bases and V by 5 bases; bases with no gene match: 9. Germline V gene data show CDR1 as MDHEN and CDR2 as SYDVKM. The CDR3 region has the DNA TGTGCCAGCAGTCCGCCGACTAGCGGGTACGCAGATACGCAGTATTTT. This translates into CASSPPTSGYADTQYF.

This clone came up once. This chain joins TRBV4-1 and TRBJ2-1; weak D call: TRBD2 (6 bases). V lost 0 bases and J lost 5, with 11 bases in between. The length of the CDR3 is 15 residues. CDR1 is MGHRA, CDR2 YSYEKL, per germline. The CDR3 spells CASSQDRGKDNEQFF. In DNA form, the CDR3 reads TGCGCCAGCAGCCAAGACCGGGGGAAAGACAATGAGCAGTTCTTC.

The chain joins TRBV12-5 to TRBJ1-2, with a possible D match to TRBD1 (5 bases). The CDR3 contains 16 residues. The germline V gene encodes CDR1 LGHNT and CDR2 FRNRAP. The V gene lost 6 bases and the J gene lost 2 bases, with 19 bases spanning the gap. The CDR3 loop is CASGHLNRTSNYGYTF. The CDR3 DNA reads TGTGCTAGTGGCCATCTTAACAGGACCTCAAACTATGGCTACACCTTC.

CDR3 sequence: CSVLPVDRNYGYTF. The CDR3 nucleotides read TGCAGCGTTCTCCCCGTAGATCGAAACTATGGCTACACCTTC. This chain connects TRBV29-1 to TRBJ1-2; D not certain. The length of the CDR3 is 14 residues. Per germline, CDR1 SQVTM and CDR2 ANQGSEA. V lost 5 bases and J 2 bases, leaving 15 bases between the germline ends.

V gene TRBV28 combines with J gene TRBJ1-1; TRBD1 aligns across 12 bases. J was trimmed by 2 bases and V by 5 bases; bases with no gene match: 15. The germline V gene has CDR1 MDHEN and CDR2 SYDVKM. This CDR3 has 19 residues. The DNA for the CDR3 is TGTGCCAGCAGTCTGCTCGGGGGGACAGGGGGCACGGGAAACACTGAAGCTTTCTTT. This encodes CASSLLGGTGGTGNTEAFF. The variable domain in full, with the rest retrieved from reference TRBV28 and TRBJ1-1, is DVKVTQSSRYLVKRTGEKVFLECVQDMDHENMFWYRQDPGLGLRLIYFSYDVKMKEKGDIPEGYSVSREKKERFSLILESASTNQTSMYLCASSLLGGTGGTGNTEAFFGQGTRLTVV.

The J gene is TRBJ1-6, the V gene TRBV5-6; 7 nucleotides line up with TRBD1. This CDR3 has 15 amino acids. Germline V gene lookup returns CDR1 SGHDT and CDR2 YYEEEE. Trimming at V came to 4 bases and at J to 10 bases, leaving 11 bases not matched to a gene. CDR3 in amino acids: CASSPRQGLGSPLHF. The CDR3 DNA follows: TGTGCCAGCAGCCCCCGACAGGGTCTGGGGTCACCCCTCCACTTT.

The rearrangement joins TRBV30 to TRBJ2-2, with D perhaps TRBD1 (5 bases). Germline V lookup: CDR1 GTSNPN, CDR2 SVGIG (reference sequence). V gave up 4 bases and J gave up 4 bases, with 22 bases separating them. This CDR3 contains 17 residues. The CDR3: CAWTVTPGKIGTGELFF. The CDR3, as DNA: TGTGCCTGGACAGTAACGCCAGGGAAAATAGGCACCGGGGAGCTGTTTTTT.

A few counts support this clone. This chain joins TRBV30 and TRBJ1-6; 8 positions agree with TRBD1. The CDR3 covers 15 residues. J was trimmed by 9 bases and V by 5 bases; bases with no gene match: 12. From germline, CDR1 is GTSNPN and CDR2 SVGIG (reference sequence). In DNA, the CDR3 is TGTGCCTGGGTTATAACAGGGGGTGTTTCTTCACCCCTCCACTTT. Residues: CAWVITGGVSSPLHF. The full variable domain, its missing parts supplied by reference TRBV30 and TRBJ1-6, is SQTIHQWPATLVQPVGSPLSLECTVEGTSNPNLYWYRQAAGRGLQLLFYSVGIGQISSEVPQNLSASRPQDRQFILSSKKLLLSDSGFYLCAWVITGGVSSPLHFGNGTRLTVT.

The J gene is TRBJ2-7, the V gene TRBV7-3; no definite D call. CDR3 length: 12 residues. The V and J ends lost 7 bases and 1 base respectively, with 8 bases between them. Germline V lookup: CDR1 SGHTA, CDR2 FQGTGA. CDR3 loop: CASTEVSYEQYF. CDR3 nucleotides: TGTGCCAGCACCGAGGTATCCTACGAGCAGTACTTC.

This sequence joins TRBV5-1 and TRBJ1-5; D might be TRBD1 (5 bases). The germline V and J ends were trimmed by 3 bases and 6 bases, with 22 bases remaining between them. The CDR3 is 17 residues long. Germline CDR1 SGHRS, CDR2 YFSETQ. The CDR3 DNA is TGCGCCAGCAGCTCGGGAGGACCGGGACGAAGGCGTCAGCCCCAGCATTTT. The encoded protein is CASSSGGPGRRRQPQHF.

This clone was picked up a small number of times. This sequence joins TRBV19 and TRBJ2-3; TRBD1 matches 8 bases. Looked up from germline, CDR1 is LNHDA and CDR2 is SQIVND (reference sequence). This CDR3 has 15 residues. Trimming cost V 6 bases and J 6 bases; bases outside gene matches: 11. This CDR3 is CASSQDRAWADTQYF. As DNA, the CDR3 is TGTGCCAGTAGCCAGGACAGGGCCTGGGCGGATACGCAGTATTTT. The whole variable domain, remainder taken from reference TRBV19 and TRBJ2-3, is DGGITQSPKYLFRKEGQNVTLSCEQNLNHDAMYWYRQDPGQGLRLIYYSQIVNDFQKGDIAEGYSVSREKKESFPLTVTSAQKNPTAFYLCASSQDRAWADTQYFGPGTRLTVL.

The rearrangement uses TRBV13 and TRBJ1-1; 10 positions match TRBD1. Germline V gene sequence: CDR1 PRHDT, CDR2 FYEKMQ (reference sequence). The CDR3 is 17 residues long. Trimming removed 5 bases from V and 0 bases from J; junction bases left unmatched: 9. The CDR3 protein is CASSQSGTGAMNTEAFF. In DNA form, the CDR3 reads TGTGCCAGCAGCCAATCCGGGACAGGGGCCATGAACACTGAAGCTTTCTTT.

The chain recombines TRBV9 with TRBJ1-1, with D uncertain. V lost 4 bases and J lost 3, with 16 bases in between. This CDR3 has 15 amino acids. Per germline, CDR1 SGDLS and CDR2 YYNGEE. The CDR3 protein is CASSPWPTADTEAFF. In DNA form, the CDR3 reads TGTGCCAGCAGCCCTTGGCCCACAGCGGACACTGAAGCTTTCTTT.

Concerning this clone itself: One end of the junction fails to match germline, which may point to a read error. The V call is TRBV7-3, the J call TRBJ2-7; weak D call: TRBD2 (5 bases). The CDR3 is made up of 15 amino acids. Germline V gene lookup returns CDR1 SGHTA and CDR2 FQGTGA. The CDR3 reads CASSPQTGISFEQYF. In DNA form, the CDR3 reads TGTGCCAGCAGCCCTCAAACGGGGATCTCCTTCGAGCAGTACTTC.

This clone appeared once. The chain carries TRBV7-8 and TRBJ2-7; D is perhaps TRBD2 (5 bases). V lost 5 bases, J lost 5 bases, and 19 bases lay in between. The CDR3 totals 15 residues. Per germline, CDR1 SGHVS and CDR2 FQNEAQ. CDR3 coding DNA: TGTGCCAGCAGCCCTCTAGGCGTCGGGGTTGACGAGCAGTACTTC. Its translation is CASSPLGVGVDEQYF. The variable domain in full, with the rest retrieved from reference TRBV7-8 and TRBJ2-7, is GAGVSQSPRYKVAKRGQDVALRCDPISGHVSLFWYQQALGQGPEFLTYFQNEAQLDKSGLPSDRFFAERPEGSVSTLKIQRTQQEDSAVYLCASSPLGVGVDEQYFGPGTRLTVT.

This chain links TRBV7-3 with TRBJ1-3; D is unresolved. Trimming removed 5 bases at V and 4 bases at J, with 6 bases between. Germline CDR1 and CDR2: SGHTA and FQGTGA. There are 12 residues in the CDR3. The CDR3 bases are TGTGCCAGCAGCCCGGAGGGAAACACCATATATTTT. Translation: CASSPEGNTIYF.

The chain employs TRBV9 and TRBJ2-3; 10 bases are a match to TRBD2. The CDR3 extends over 18 amino acids. V gave up 0 bases and J gave up 3 bases; unmatched junction bases: 10. Germline V gene data show CDR1 as SGDLS and CDR2 as YYNGEE. The CDR3 sequence is CASSVALSGGAKTDTQYF. CDR3 DNA sequence: TGTGCCAGCAGCGTAGCGTTGAGCGGGGGGGCCAAGACAGATACGCAGTATTTT. The full variable domain, its missing parts supplied by reference TRBV9 and TRBJ2-3, is DSGVTQTPKHLITATGQRVTLRCSPRSGDLSVYWYQQSLDQGLQFLIQYYNGEERAKGNILERFSAQQFPDLHSELNLSSLELGDSALYFCASSVALSGGAKTDTQYFGPGTRLTVL.